This T cell receptor beta chain stems from a study of blood T cells in healthy people across ages. Alongside a J-beta primer mix, a sample-barcoded 5' primer served in a second PCR lasting about 7 to 12 cycles. In TCRdb, the 5' RACE reads were re-called with MiXCR into one record per CDR3 protein. The repertoire holds about 1.4 million distinct CDR3 sequences, with approximately 60% as singletons. The CDR3 covers 12 residues. The ends were cut back, 6 bases at V and 9 bases at J, with 11 bases in the middle. Per germline, CDR1 KGHDR and CDR2 SFDVKD. Total RNA was extracted at no less than 6 micrograms per sample.

The sequencing sample was made of blood. This TCR was sampled from a man in his late teens or twenties in good health. The gene calls are TRBV24-1 and TRBJ2-1, with D perhaps matching TRBD1 (6 bases). Here the CDR3 DNA reads TGTGCCACCAGTCAACAGGGAAGTGAGCAGTTCTTC. This codes for CATSQQGSEQFF.